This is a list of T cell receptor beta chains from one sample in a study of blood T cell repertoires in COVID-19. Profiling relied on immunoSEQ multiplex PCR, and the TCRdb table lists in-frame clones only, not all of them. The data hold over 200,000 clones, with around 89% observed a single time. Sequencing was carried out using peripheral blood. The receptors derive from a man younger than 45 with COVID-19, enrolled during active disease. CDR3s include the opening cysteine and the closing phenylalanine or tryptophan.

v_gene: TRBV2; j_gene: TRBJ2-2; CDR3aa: CASSVGQGAPYGELFF
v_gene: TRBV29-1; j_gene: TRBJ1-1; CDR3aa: CSVARDRNMNTEAFF
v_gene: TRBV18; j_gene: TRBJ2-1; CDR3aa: CASSPGPAGHEQFF
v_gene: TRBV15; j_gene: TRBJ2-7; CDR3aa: CATSRDFSYEQYF
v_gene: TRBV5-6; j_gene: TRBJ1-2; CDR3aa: CASSHTARTGAGYTF
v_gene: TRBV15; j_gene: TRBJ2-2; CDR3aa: CATSRPRTGGANTGELFF
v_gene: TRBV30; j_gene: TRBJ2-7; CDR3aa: CAWSVAPGLAGVYEQYF
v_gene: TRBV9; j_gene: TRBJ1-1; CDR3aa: CASTSRRLSGTEAFF
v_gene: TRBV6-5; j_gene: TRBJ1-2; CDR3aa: CASRLPGTGGGYTF
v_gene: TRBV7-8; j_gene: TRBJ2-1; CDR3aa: CASSFRTSGSHNEQFF
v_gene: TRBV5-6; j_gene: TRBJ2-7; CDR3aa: CASSLGGQGSREQYF
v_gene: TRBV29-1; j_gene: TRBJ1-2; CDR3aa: CSASVGTGAGYTF
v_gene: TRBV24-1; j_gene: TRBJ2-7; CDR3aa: CATSDPASGSFYEQYF
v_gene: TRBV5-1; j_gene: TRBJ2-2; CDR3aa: CASSYGQPGAGELFF
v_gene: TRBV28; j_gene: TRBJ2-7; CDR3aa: CASSLTSGSVREYF
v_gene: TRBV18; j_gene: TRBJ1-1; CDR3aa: CASSPTDRGTEAFF
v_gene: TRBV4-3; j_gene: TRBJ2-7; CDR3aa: CASSQDDQRGYYEQYF
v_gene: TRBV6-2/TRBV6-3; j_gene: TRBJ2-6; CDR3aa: CASSYSRWVGANVLTF
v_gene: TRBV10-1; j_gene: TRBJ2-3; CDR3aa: CASSYSGLAGVLWPHTQYF
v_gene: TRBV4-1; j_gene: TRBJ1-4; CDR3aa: CASSQDQDSLNEKLFF
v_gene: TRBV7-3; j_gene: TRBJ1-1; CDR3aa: CASSFDRDGEAFF
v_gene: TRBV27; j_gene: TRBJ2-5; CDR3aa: CASRPWGLQETQYF
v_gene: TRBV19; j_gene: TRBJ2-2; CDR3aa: CASSIAGTGTGELFF
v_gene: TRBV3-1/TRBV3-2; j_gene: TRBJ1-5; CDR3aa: CASSPNGLLSNQPQHF